This T cell receptor (beta chain) was captured in a study of OX40 agonist ivuxolimab in advanced cancers. Study in general: One patient with hepatocellular carcinoma and two with cutaneous melanoma, three in all, had partial responses.

The trim removed 7 bases at V and 6 bases at J, leaving 5 bases unmatched. Germline values: CDR1 LNHDA, CDR2 SQIVND (reference sequence). CDR3 length: 14 amino acids. Assay used: immunoSEQ multiplex PCR; TCRdb lists only in-frame clones, some missing. Among almost 90,000 clones listed, approximately 87% were seen once. The sequencing used CD4+ or CD8+ T cells sorted from blood, collected in a trial of the OX40 agonist ivuxolimab. This sequence originates from an adult with an advanced solid tumor such as melanoma, head and neck, liver or kidney cancer. V and J are TRBV19 and TRBJ2-2, with 10 bases identical to TRBD1. CDR3 sequence: CASTDRGPAGELFF. CDR3 bases: TGTGCCAGTACCGACAGGGGGCCGGCCGGGGAGCTGTTTTTT.